Shown below are 7 T cell receptor beta chains from a single sample sequenced in a study of blood T cell repertoires in COVID-19. Clones were read by immunoSEQ multiplex PCR, and TCRdb kept only the in-frame ones, dropping some. The data contain about 140,000 clones, about 80% of them seen just once; the ten biggest clones take up approximately 1.4%. The sample consisted of peripheral blood. These TCRs come from a human donor in a cohort sampled during active COVID-19.

The chain joins TRBV2 to TRBJ2-5, with 7 bases lining up with TRBD2. After removal of 2 bases from V and 2 bases from J, the junction contained 5 bases not matched to a gene. The CDR3 runs to 15 residues. CDR1 SNHLY and CDR2 FYNNEI come from the germline V gene. Here the CDR3 DNA reads TGTGCCAGCAGTGAAAGCGGGGTCCCTCAAGAGACCCAGTACTTC. This gives the protein CASSESGVPQETQYF.

The chain recombines TRBV5-1 with TRBJ2-1; D possibly corresponds to TRBD2 (6 bases). Germline values: CDR1 SGHRS, CDR2 YFSETQ. V dropped 3 bases and J dropped 5 bases, with 15 bases sitting between them. CDR3 length equals 15 residues. DNA for the CDR3: TGCGCCAGCAGCTCCCGGGACTCCCTCAACAATGAGCAGTTCTTC. It is translated as CASSSRDSLNNEQFF.

This clone was recorded only once. The chain links TRBV27 to TRBJ2-2, with a weak D call TRBD2 (6 bases). Trimming stripped 6 bases from V and 5 bases from J, with 19 bases between. The CDR3 extends over 16 amino acids. Germline V gives CDR1 MNHEY, CDR2 SMNVEV (reference sequence). The DNA for the CDR3 is TGTGCCAGCAGCGGAGGGACCCTCTGGGGGACCGGGGAGCTGTTTTTT. Translating it yields CASSGGTLWGTGELFF.

The rearrangement joins TRBV4-3 to TRBJ2-1, with D possibly matching TRBD2 (6 bases). The CDR3 contains 16 residues. V lost 0 bases and J lost 5, with 14 bases in between. The germline gives CDR1 LGHNA, CDR2 YSLEER. In DNA, the CDR3 is TGCGCCAGCAGCCAAGAACGAGGCGGGACGGACAATGAGCAGTTCTTC. Its translation is CASSQERGGTDNEQFF.

This clone appeared a single time. V is TRBV29-1 and J is TRBJ2-7, with TRBD1 matching 11 bases. The V and J ends lost 7 bases and 6 bases, in that order; junction bases with no gene match: 5. This CDR3 comprises 12 residues. Germline lookup yields CDR1 SQVTM and CDR2 ANQGSEA. This CDR3 reads CSAGQGAGEQYF. The CDR3, as DNA: TGCAGCGCCGGACAGGGGGCAGGCGAGCAGTACTTC.

The chain links TRBV7-2 to TRBJ2-1; 11 bases fit TRBD2. V shed 6 bases and J 1 base; nucleotides not matched to a gene: 2. The CDR3 totals 15 residues. Germline V gene lookup returns CDR1 SGHTA and CDR2 FQGNSA. The CDR3 DNA reads as TGTGCCAGCAGGCGGACTAGCGGGTCCTACAATGAGCAGTTCTTC. As protein: CASRRTSGSYNEQFF.

The chain carries TRBV6-5 and TRBJ1-2; 8 bases line up with TRBD1. The CDR3 contains 12 residues. CDR1 and CDR2 from the germline V gene are MNHEY and SVGAGI. The junction had 6 bases not matched to a gene; V was cut back by 7 bases and J by 8 bases. DNA of the CDR3: TGTGCCAGCACCCGGACAGGGAACGGCTACACCTTC. As protein: CASTRTGNGYTF.